This T cell receptor (beta chain) is drawn from a study of control samples from healthy donors and cancer patients. Libraries were prepared by immunoSEQ multiplex PCR; TCRdb keeps only in-frame clonotypes and omits some of them. Of around 75,000 clones detected, approximately 80% appear once; the ten largest clones hold 25% to 35%. Germline-derived CDR1 and CDR2 are KGHDR and SFDVKD. The V and J ends lost 3 bases and 11 bases, in that order; junction bases with no gene match: 7. The CDR3 loop spans 16 amino acids. The specimen was blood. The sequence derives from a man aged 50-60 years in good health. This sequence joins TRBV24-1 and TRBJ2-1, with TRBD2 matching over 15 bases. The CDR3 sequence is CATSDVPGTSGRKQFF. The CDR3 nucleotides read TGTGCCACCAGTGATGTTCCCGGGACTAGCGGGAGGAAGCAGTTCTTC.